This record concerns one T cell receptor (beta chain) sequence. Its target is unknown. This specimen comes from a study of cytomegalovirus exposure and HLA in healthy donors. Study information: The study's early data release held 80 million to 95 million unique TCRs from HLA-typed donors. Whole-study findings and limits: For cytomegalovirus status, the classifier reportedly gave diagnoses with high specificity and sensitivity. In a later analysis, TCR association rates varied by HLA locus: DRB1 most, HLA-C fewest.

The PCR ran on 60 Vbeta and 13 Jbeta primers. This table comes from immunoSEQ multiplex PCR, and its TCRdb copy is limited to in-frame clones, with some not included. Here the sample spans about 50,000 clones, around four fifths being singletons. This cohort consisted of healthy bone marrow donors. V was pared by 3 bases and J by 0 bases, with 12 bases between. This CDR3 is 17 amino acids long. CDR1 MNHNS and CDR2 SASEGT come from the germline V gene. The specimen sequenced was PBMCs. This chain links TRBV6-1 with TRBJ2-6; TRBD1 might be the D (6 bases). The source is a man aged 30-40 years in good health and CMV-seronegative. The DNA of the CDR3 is TGTGCCAGCAGTGACAGGGGAGCCTACTCTGGGGCCAACGTCCTGACTTTC. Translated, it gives CASSDRGAYSGANVLTF.